Described below is a single T cell receptor beta chain sequence and its context. This sample is part of a study of T cell changes during pregnancy in multiple sclerosis. The assay was immunoSEQ multiplex PCR, and TCRdb's table has in-frame clones only and misses some. The sample contains approximately 35,000 clones, roughly 90% of which appear only once. The V gene's germline CDR1 is MNHEY and CDR2 SVGAGI. Losses at the gene ends were 5 bases for V and 4 bases for J; bases not matched to a gene: 10. The CDR3 runs 15 residues. The receptor's source is a female donor in good health, enrolled as a control in a pregnancy study. This material consisted of CD4+ T cells from peripheral blood mononuclear cells, taken after pregnancy. This chain joins TRBV6-5 and TRBJ1-1; 7 bases are shared with TRBD1. As DNA, the CDR3 is TGTGCCAGCAGTACGTCCGGGACAGTCGGCACTGAAGCTTTCTTT. It is translated as CASSTSGTVGTEAFF.